This TCR beta chain was sequenced for a study of low-dose radiotherapy and immunotherapy resistance in tumors. Whole-study context: Members of Cohort 2 were treated with 1 Gy per fraction every two weeks; their total was 13 Gy over 26 weeks.

Alpha and beta chains were covered, as first-strand cDNA relied on TRAV- and TRBV-specific primers. For amplifying TCRs, the PCR ran for 15 to 20 cycles with Phusion, which was used together with a constant-region primer and the adapter on the V primers. Each CDR3 protein is one row after TCRdb ran MiXCR on the reads. Among 54,000 or so distinct CDR3 sequences listed, about 23% were seen once. V lost 6 bases and J lost 10, with 28 bases in between. CDR1 and CDR2 from the germline V gene are MDHEN and SYDVKM. The CDR3 covers 17 residues. Time point defined: before trial treatment. The chain links TRBV28 to TRBJ1-5, with D possibly matching TRBD1 (5 bases). This sample comprised PBMCs, obtained before treatment. The sequence derives from a male donor with prostate cancer. This CDR3 reads CASSQDTGRITSGPQHF. CDR3 bases: TGTGCCAGCAGCCAGGATACGGGACGGATCACCTCAGGTCCCCAGCATTTT.